The T cell receptor beta chain under discussion was sequenced for a study of post-analysis software for immune sequencing data. Study overall: Relapsing-remitting, secondary progressive and progressive-relapsing forms made up the multiple sclerosis disease courses.

Study conclusions and caveats: Significantly decreased normalized Chao1 diversity was recorded for multiple sclerosis patients relative to controls. Pronounced co-clustering by F measure was evident among identically batched samples.

Incorporated into the TCR beta cDNA libraries were unique molecular identifiers, which served to reduce PCR and sequencing biases. cDNA molecules numbering some 500,000 came from roughly 1 to 10 million T cells. TCRdb passed the PCR reads through MiXCR, listing each CDR3 protein once. The sample holds roughly 180,000 distinct CDR3 sequences, roughly 31% seen once. Regarding this clonotype: Its antigen remains unknown. The junction and the germline gene differ at one end; a read error may be behind it.

The specimen sequenced was blood. This receptor was identified in a girl between 10 and 17 years old with multiple sclerosis.

The chain's CDR3 is CASSPTGAGANVRTF. The CDR3 DNA sequence: TGCGCCAGCAGCCCCACAGGGGCCGGGGCCAACGTCCGGACTTTC. V and J are TRBV12-3 or TRBV12-4 and TRBJ2-6, with 7 positions matching TRBD1. The CDR3 loop spans 15 amino acids.